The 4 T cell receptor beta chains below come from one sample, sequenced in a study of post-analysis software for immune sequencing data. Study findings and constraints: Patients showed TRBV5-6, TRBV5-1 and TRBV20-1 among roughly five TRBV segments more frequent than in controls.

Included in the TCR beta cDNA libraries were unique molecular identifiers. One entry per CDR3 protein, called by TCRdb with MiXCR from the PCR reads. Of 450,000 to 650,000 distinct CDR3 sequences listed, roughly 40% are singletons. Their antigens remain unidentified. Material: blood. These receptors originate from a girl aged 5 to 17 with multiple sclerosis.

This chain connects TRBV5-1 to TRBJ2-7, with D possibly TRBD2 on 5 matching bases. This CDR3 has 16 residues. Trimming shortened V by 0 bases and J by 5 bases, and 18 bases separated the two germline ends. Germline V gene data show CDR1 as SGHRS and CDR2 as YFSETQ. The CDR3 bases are TGCGCCAGCAGCTTGGCGTGGTCGGGTGGAGGCCACGAGCAGTACTTC. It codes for CASSLAWSGGGHEQYF. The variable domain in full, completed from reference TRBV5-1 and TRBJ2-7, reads KAGVTQTPRYLIKTRGQQVTLSCSPISGHRSVSWYQQTPGQGLQFLFEYFSETQRNKGNFPGRFSGRQFSNSRSEMNVSTLELGDSALYLCASSLAWSGGGHEQYFGPGTRLTVT.

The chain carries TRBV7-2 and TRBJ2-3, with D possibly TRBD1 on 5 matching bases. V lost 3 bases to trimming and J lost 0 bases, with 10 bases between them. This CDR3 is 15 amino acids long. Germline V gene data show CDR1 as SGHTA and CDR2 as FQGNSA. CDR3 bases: TGTGCCAGCAGCTTTAGGTCAGGGAGCACAGATACGCAGTATTTT. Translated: CASSFRSGSTDTQYF.

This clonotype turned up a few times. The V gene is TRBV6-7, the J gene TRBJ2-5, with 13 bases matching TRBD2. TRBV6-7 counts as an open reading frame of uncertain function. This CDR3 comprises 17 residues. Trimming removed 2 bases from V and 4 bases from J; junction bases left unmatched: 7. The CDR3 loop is CASSYLMTSGRTETQYF. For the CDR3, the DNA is TGTGCCAGCAGTTACCTTATGACTAGCGGGAGGACAGAGACCCAGTACTTC.

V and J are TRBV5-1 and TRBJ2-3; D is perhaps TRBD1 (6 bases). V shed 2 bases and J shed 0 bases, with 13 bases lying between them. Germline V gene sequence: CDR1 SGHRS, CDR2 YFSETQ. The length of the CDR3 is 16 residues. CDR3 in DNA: TGCGCCAGCAGCTTACAGGGTATTCATAGCACAGATACGCAGTATTTT. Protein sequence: CASSLQGIHSTDTQYF.